This section outlines one TCR beta chain sequence together with its context. From germline, CDR1 is MNHNS and CDR2 SASEGT. V gave up 1 base and J gave up 2 bases, with 6 bases separating them. The CDR3 totals 14 residues. The data were taken from a study of blood T cell repertoires in COVID-19. Assay: immunoSEQ multiplex PCR; the TCRdb copy retains only in-frame clones and omits some. The table shows about 68,000 clones, with roughly 80% occurring only once. The sequencing input was peripheral blood. This TCR derives from a human donor in a cohort sampled during active COVID-19. The J gene is TRBJ2-1, the V gene TRBV6-1, with TRBD1 as a possible D gene (6 bases). CDR3 bases: TGTGCCAGCAGTGAAGGGACAGCCTACAATGAGCAGTTCTTC. Translating gives CASSEGTAYNEQFF.